The table lists the clone carrying this T cell receptor (beta chain) with a count of one. Other DNA sequences in this sample translate to the same CDR3. The entry originates in a study of shared clonotypes between healthy human individuals. The wider study: A couple of female and three male donors aged 18 to 49 were enrolled.

This CDR3 region has 12 residues. Trimming took off 6 bases at V and 4 bases at J, with 8 bases between the two ends. Germline V CDR1 and CDR2: SGHAT, FQNNGV. The data were produced by immunoSEQ multiplex PCR, yet TCRdb's version contains in-frame clones alone and is incomplete. The sample consists of about 2,500,000 clones, approximately 90% of them appearing once. The sequence came from a man between 18 and 29 years old in good health. V usage is TRBV11-2 and J usage is TRBJ2-3; D unresolved. The sequencing sample was made of naive CD4+ T cells sorted from blood. Subset specified: CD45RA+ positively selected. CDR3 sequence: CASSLRSDTQYF. The CDR3 nucleotides read TGTGCCAGCAGTCTCAGATCAGATACGCAGTATTTT.